This T cell receptor (beta chain) came from a study of CD8+ T cells in alopecia areata. RNA extraction was followed by reverse transcription into cDNA, which acted as the sequencing template. Clones were sequenced by immunoSEQ multiplex PCR, and TCRdb holds only the in-frame ones, with some missing. There are under 110,000 clones in the sample; 55% to 70% occur only once, and roughly 15% lies in the top ten. Noted treatment: oral pan-JAK inhibitor, 5-10 mg twice daily. In this sample, this clone turned up a few times. The source material was CD8+ T cells sorted from blood, sampled between weeks 55 and 70, from a patient treated with tofacitinib. This TCR derives from a human donor with alopecia areata.

CDR3 in amino acids: CASSLVASGGSGANVLTF. DNA for the CDR3: TGTGCCAGCAGCTTAGTGGCTAGCGGGGGCTCTGGGGCCAACGTCCTGACTTTC. The chain employs TRBV13 and TRBJ2-6, with 10 bases lining up with TRBD2. Germline V CDR1 and CDR2: PRHDT, FYEKMQ (reference sequence). J lost 0 bases, V lost 1 base, and 3 bases had no gene match. The CDR3 spans 18 residues. Combining the CDR3 with reference TRBV13 and TRBJ2-6 gives the whole variable domain AAGVIQSPRHLIKEKRETATLKCYPIPRHDTVYWYQQGPGQDPQFLISFYEKMQSDKGSIPDRFSAQQFSDYHSELNMSSLELGDSALYFCASSLVASGGSGANVLTFGAGSRLTVL.